This TCR beta chain was retrieved from a study of human versus mouse CDR3 diversity and MHC coevolution. Turning to the study itself: Reported immunoSEQ sensitivity was one in 200,000 T cells, with reduced amplification bias. Study results and caveats: Compared with mice, human CDR3s carried more deletions and insertions on average. The lowest clonal inequality scores came from two of three human donors.

Naive CD4 T cells were sorted as CD45RO-negative, CD62L-positive. The CDR3 totals 13 residues. CDR1 and CDR2 from the germline V gene are MNHNS and SASEGT. V was pared by 5 bases and J by 6 bases, with 11 bases between. Using immunoSEQ multiplex PCR, the repertoire was profiled, and TCRdb retains in-frame clones only, with some absent. The table lists more than 55,000 clones, over 90% of them singletons, with 18% in the top ten. On this clone itself: Its matching antigen is unknown.

What was sequenced was naive CD4+ T cells from blood. Subset given: CD45RO-negative CD62L-positive naive CD4 T cells. The J gene is TRBJ2-1, the V gene TRBV6-1; perhaps TRBD2 as D (5 bases). The clonotype originates from a person between 55 and 70 years old in good health. The DNA of the CDR3 is TGTGCCAGCAGTTCTAGCTGGGGCAATGAGCAGTTCTTC. It specifies CASSSSWGNEQFF.